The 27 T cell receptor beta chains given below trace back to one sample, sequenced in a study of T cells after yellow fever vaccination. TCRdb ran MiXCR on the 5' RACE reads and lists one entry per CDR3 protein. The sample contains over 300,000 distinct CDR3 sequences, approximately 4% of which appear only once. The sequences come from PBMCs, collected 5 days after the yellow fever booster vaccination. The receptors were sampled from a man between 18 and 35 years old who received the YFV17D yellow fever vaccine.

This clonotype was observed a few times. The CDR3 sequence is CSVVRAGGGYTF. CDR3 nucleotides: TGCAGCGTTGTCAGGGCTGGCGGCGGCTACACCTTC. The gene calls are TRBV29-1 and TRBJ1-2; tentatively, D is TRBD1 (5 bases). The ends were cut back, 4 bases at V and 8 bases at J, with 14 bases in the middle. This CDR3 spans 12 amino acids. Germline loops: CDR1 SQVTM, CDR2 ANQGSEA. The full variable domain, in which reference TRBV29-1 and TRBJ1-2 provide the parts outside the CDR3, is SAVISQKPSRDICQRGTSLTIQCQVDSQVTMMFWYRQQPGQSLTLIATANQGSEATYESGFVIDKFPISRPNLTFSTLTVSNMSPEDSSIYLCSVVRAGGGYTFGSGTRLTVV.

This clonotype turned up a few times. The CDR3 loop reads CASSQARDTEAFF. For the CDR3, the DNA is TGCGCCAGCAGCCAGGCAAGGGACACTGAAGCTTTCTTT. The chain recombines TRBV4-1 with TRBJ1-1; D not resolved. The length of the CDR3 is 13 residues. Trimming pared 3 bases from V and 3 bases from J, leaving 8 bases between. CDR1 is MGHRA, CDR2 YSYEKL, per germline.

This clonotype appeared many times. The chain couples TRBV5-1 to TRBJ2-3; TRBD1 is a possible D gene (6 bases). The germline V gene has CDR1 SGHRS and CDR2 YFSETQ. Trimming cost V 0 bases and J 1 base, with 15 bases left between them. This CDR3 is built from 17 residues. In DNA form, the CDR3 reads TGCGCCAGCAGCTTGGGGATCGTGGGGGCTGGCACAGATACGCAGTATTTT. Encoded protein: CASSLGIVGAGTDTQYF.

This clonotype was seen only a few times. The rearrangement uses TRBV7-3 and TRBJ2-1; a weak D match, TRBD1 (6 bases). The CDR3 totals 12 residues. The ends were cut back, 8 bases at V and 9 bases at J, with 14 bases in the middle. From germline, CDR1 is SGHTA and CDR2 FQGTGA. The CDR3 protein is CASGIQGGEQFF. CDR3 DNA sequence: TGTGCCAGCGGCATACAGGGTGGTGAGCAGTTCTTC.

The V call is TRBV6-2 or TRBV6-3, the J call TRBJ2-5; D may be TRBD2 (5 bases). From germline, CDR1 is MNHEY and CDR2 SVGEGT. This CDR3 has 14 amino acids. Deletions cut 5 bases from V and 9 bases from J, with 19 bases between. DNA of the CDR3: TGTGCCAGCAGTCGTCACACGGACGCAGCGGCCCAGTACTTC. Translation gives CASSRHTDAAAQYF.

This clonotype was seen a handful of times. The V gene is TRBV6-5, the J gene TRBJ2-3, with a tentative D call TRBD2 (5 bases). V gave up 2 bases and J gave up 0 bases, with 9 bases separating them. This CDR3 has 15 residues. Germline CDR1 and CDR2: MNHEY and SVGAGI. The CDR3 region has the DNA TGTGCCAGCAGTTACGAGGGATCTAGCACAGATACGCAGTATTTT. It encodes CASSYEGSSTDTQYF.

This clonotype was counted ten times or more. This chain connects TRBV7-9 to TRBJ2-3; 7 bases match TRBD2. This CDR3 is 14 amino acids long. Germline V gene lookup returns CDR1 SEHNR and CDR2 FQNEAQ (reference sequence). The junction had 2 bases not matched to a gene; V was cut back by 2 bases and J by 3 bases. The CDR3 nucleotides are TGTGCCAGCAGCTTACCCGGGGGGACAGATACGCAGTATTTT. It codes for CASSLPGGTDTQYF.

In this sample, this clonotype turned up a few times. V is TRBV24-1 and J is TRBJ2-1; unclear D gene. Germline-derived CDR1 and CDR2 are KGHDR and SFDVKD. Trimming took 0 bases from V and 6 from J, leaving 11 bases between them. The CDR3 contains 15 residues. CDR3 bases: TGTGCCACCAGTGATTTGCAAGCCGGCCCCAATGAGCAGTTCTTC. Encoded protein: CATSDLQAGPNEQFF.

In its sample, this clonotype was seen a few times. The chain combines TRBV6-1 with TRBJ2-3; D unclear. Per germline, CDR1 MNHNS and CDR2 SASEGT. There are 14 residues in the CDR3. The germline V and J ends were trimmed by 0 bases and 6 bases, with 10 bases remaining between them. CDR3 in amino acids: CASSEAHGSDTQYF. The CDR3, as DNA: TGTGCCAGCAGTGAAGCGCATGGTTCGGATACGCAGTATTTT.

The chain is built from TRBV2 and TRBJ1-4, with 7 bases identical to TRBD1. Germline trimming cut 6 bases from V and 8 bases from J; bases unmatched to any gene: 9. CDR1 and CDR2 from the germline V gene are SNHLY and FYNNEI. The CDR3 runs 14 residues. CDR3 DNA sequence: TGTGCCAGCAGATCGGGAGGGGGCCAGGAAAAACTGTTTTTT. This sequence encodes CASRSGGGQEKLFF.

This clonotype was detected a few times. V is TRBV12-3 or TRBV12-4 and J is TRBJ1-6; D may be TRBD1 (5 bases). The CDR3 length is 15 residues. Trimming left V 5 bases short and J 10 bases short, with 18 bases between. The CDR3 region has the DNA TGTGCCAGCAGTCCCGGGGACGGAAAGGGGTCACCCCTCCACTTT. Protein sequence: CASSPGDGKGSPLHF.

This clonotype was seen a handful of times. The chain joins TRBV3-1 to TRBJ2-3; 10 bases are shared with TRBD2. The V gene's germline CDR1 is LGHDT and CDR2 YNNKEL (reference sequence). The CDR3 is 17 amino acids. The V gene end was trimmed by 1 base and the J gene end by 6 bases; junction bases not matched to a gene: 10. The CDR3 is CASSQVLELAGLDTQYF. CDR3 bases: TGTGCCAGCAGCCAAGTGCTTGAACTAGCGGGGCTCGATACGCAGTATTTT.

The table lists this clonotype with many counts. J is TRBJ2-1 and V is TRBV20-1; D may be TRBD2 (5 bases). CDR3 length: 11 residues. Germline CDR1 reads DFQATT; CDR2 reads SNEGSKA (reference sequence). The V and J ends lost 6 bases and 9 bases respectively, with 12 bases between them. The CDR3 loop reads CSAPWSGEQFF. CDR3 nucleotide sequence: TGCAGTGCCCCCTGGAGCGGTGAGCAGTTCTTC.

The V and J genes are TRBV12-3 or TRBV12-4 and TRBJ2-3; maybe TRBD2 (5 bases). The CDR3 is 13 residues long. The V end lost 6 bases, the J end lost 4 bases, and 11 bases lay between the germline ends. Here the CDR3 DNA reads TGTGCCAGCAGCCGGGGTCAGGCAGATACGCAGTATTTT. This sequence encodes CASSRGQADTQYF.

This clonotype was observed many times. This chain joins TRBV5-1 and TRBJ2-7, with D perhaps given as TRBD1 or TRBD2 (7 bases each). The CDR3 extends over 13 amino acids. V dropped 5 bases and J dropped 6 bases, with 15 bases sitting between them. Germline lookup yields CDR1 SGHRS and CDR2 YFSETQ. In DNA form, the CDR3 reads TGCGCCAGCAGGCAAGGGGGCGGGGGCGAGCAGTACTTC. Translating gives CASRQGGGGEQYF.

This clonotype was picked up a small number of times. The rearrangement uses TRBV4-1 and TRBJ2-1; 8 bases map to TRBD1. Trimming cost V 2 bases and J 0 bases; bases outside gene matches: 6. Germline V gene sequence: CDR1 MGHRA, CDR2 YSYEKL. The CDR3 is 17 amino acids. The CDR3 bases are TGCGCCAGCAGCCAAAGGGGACAGGTGAGCTCCTACAATGAGCAGTTCTTC. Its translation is CASSQRGQVSSYNEQFF.

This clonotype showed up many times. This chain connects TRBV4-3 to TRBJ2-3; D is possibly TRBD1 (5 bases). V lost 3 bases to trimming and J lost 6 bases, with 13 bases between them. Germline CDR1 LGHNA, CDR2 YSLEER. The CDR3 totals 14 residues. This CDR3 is CASSHAQGDDTQYF. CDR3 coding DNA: TGCGCCAGCAGCCACGCCCAGGGTGACGATACGCAGTATTTT.

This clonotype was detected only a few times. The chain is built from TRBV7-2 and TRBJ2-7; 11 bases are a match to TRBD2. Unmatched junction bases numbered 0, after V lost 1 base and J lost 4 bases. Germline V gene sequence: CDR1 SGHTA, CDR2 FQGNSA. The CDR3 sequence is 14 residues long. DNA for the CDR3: TGTGCCAGCAGCTTAGGACTAGCGGGGTACGAGCAGTACTTC. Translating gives CASSLGLAGYEQYF. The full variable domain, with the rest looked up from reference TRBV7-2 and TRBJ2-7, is GAGVSQSPSNKVTEKGKDVELRCDPISGHTALYWYRQSLGQGLEFLIYFQGNSAPDKSGLPSDRFSAERTGGSVSTLTIQRTQQEDSAVYLCASSLGLAGYEQYFGPGTRLTVT.

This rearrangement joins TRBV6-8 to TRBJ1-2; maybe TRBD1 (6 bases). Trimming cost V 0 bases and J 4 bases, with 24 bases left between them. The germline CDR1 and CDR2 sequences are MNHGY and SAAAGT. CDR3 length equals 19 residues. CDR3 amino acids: CASSYSIRKGPGDSYGYTF. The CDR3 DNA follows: TGTGCCAGCAGTTACTCGATACGGAAAGGGCCAGGGGATAGCTATGGCTACACCTTC.

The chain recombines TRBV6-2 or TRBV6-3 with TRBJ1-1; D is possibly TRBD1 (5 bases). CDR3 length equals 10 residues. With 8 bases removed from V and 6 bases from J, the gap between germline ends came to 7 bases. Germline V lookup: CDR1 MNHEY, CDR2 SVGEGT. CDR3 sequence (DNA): TGTGCCAGCGGGACTTCTGAAGCTTTCTTT. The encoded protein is CASGTSEAFF.

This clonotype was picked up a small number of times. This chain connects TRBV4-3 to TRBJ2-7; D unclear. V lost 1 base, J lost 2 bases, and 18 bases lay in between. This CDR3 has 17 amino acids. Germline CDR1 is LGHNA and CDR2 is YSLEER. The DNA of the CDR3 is TGCGCCAGCAGCCAAGGCCCACAGCACGACGGAACCTACGAGCAGTACTTC. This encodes CASSQGPQHDGTYEQYF.

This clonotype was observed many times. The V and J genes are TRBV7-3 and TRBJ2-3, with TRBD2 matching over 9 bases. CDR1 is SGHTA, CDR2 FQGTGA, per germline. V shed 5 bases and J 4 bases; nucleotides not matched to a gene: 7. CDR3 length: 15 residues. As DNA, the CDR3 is TGTGCCAGCAGCCAATCTAGCGGGAAGGCAGATACGCAGTATTTT. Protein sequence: CASSQSSGKADTQYF.

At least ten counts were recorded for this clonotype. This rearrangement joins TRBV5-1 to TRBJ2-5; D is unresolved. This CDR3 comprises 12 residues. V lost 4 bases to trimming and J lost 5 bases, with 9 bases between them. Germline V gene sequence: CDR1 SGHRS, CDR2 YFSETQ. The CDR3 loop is CASSKTRETQYF. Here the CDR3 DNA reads TGCGCCAGCAGCAAGACCCGTGAGACCCAGTACTTC.

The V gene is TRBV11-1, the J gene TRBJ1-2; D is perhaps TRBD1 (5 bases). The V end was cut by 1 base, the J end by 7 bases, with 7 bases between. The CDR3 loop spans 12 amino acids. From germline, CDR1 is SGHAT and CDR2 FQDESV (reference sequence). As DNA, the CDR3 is TGTGCCAGCAGCTTAGTAGGGGCTGGCTACACCTTC. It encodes CASSLVGAGYTF.

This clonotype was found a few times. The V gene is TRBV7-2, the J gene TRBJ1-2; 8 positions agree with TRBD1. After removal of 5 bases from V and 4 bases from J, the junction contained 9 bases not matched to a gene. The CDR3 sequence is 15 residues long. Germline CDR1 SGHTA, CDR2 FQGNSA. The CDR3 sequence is CASSLFQGAGYGYTF. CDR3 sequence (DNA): TGTGCCAGCAGCCTCTTTCAGGGGGCGGGCTATGGCTACACCTTC.

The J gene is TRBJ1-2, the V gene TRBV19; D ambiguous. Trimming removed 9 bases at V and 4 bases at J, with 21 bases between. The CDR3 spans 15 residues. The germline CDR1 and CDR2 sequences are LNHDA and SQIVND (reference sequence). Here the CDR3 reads CASSERPARGYGYTF. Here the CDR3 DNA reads TGTGCCAGCAGTGAGAGGCCGGCGCGCGGCTATGGCTACACCTTC.

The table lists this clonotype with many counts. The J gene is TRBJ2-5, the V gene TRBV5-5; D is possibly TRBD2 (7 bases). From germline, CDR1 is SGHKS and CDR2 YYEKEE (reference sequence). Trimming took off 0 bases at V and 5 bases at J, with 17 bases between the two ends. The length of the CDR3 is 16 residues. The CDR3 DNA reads TGTGCCAGCAGCTTGGCCGTGGGGGGGCCGAGTGAGACCCAGTACTTC. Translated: CASSLAVGGPSETQYF.